The next 27 T cell receptor beta chains were all read from a single sample in a study of cytomegalovirus exposure and HLA in healthy donors. A multiplex PCR was run with 60 Vbeta primers and 13 Jbeta primers. Measured with immunoSEQ multiplex PCR; TCRdb has only the in-frame clones, and not every one. The data hold roughly 120,000 clones, with 55% to 75% observed a single time. Material: PBMCs. These receptors all stem from a woman in her thirties or forties in good health and CMV-seropositive.

The chain has TRBV7-6 and TRBJ2-3; 16 nucleotides agree with TRBD2. Germline V gene lookup returns CDR1 SGHVS and CDR2 FNYEAQ. The CDR3 runs 18 residues. J was trimmed by 2 bases and V by 5 bases; bases with no gene match: 7. CDR3: CASSPGTSGGALTDTQYF. The CDR3 DNA follows: TGTGCCAGCAGCCCCGGGACTAGCGGGGGGGCCCTCACAGATACGCAGTATTTT.

This rearrangement joins TRBV5-1 to TRBJ2-7; D is perhaps TRBD1 (5 bases). Looked up from germline, CDR1 is SGHRS and CDR2 is YFSETQ. V lost 1 base and J 5 bases, leaving 16 bases between the germline ends. This CDR3 is 15 amino acids long. This CDR3 reads CASSLLETASNEQYF. CDR3 DNA: TGCGCCAGCAGCTTGTTAGAGACAGCCAGCAACGAGCAGTACTTC.

The chain has TRBV25-1 and TRBJ2-2, with D perhaps matching TRBD1 (6 bases). Deletions cut 1 base from V and 5 bases from J, with 14 bases between. Germline CDR1 MGHDK, CDR2 SYGVNS. The CDR3 is 16 residues long. The CDR3 DNA reads as TGTGCCAGCAGTGAATCCCAGGGGATTGGTACCGGGGAGCTGTTTTTT. It is translated as CASSESQGIGTGELFF.

The rearrangement joins TRBV6-1 to TRBJ2-7; maybe TRBD2 (7 bases). Germline V gene lookup returns CDR1 MNHNS and CDR2 SASEGT. The CDR3 loop spans 12 amino acids. Trimming took 7 bases from V and 5 from J, leaving 12 bases between them. The DNA for the CDR3 is TGTGCCAGCAAGGGGGGGCTGGACGAGCAGTACTTC. This sequence encodes CASKGGLDEQYF.

The V gene is TRBV5-1, the J gene TRBJ1-1; 8 bases map to TRBD1. The junction had 15 bases not matched to a gene; V was cut back by 4 bases and J by 4 bases. CDR3 length: 17 amino acids. Germline CDR1 reads SGHRS; CDR2 reads YFSETQ. The DNA for the CDR3 is TGCGCCAGCAGCCGTCGACAGGGGACCACCACCGGCACTGAAGCTTTCTTT. Translated, it gives CASSRRQGTTTGTEAFF.

The J gene is TRBJ1-1, the V gene TRBV5-4, with 10 bases aligning to TRBD1. Germline values: CDR1 SGHNT, CDR2 YYREEE (reference sequence). The CDR3 sequence is 14 residues long. Losses at the gene ends were 4 bases for V and 5 bases for J; bases not matched to a gene: 5. The CDR3, as DNA: TGTGCCAGCAGCCAGGACAGGGGGAAGACTGAAGCTTTCTTT. Translating it yields CASSQDRGKTEAFF. The whole variable domain, filled in from reference TRBV5-4 and TRBJ1-1, reads ETGVTQSPTHLIKTRGQQVTLRCSSQSGHNTVSWYQQALGQGPQFIFQYYREEENGRGNFPPRFSGLQFPNYSSELNVNALELDDSALYLCASSQDRGKTEAFFGQGTRLTVV.

V and J are TRBV13 and TRBJ2-7; D ambiguous. In germline, CDR1 is PRHDT, CDR2 FYEKMQ (reference sequence). The CDR3 length is 12 residues. The germline V and J ends were trimmed by 1 base and 3 bases, with 4 bases remaining between them. The CDR3 sequence: CASSLANYEQYF. The CDR3 DNA follows: TGTGCCAGCAGCTTAGCTAACTACGAGCAGTACTTC.

This clone was counted once. The chain carries TRBV13 and TRBJ1-4; a possible D gene is TRBD1 (6 bases). This CDR3 has 14 amino acids. The V end was cut by 5 bases, the J end by 7 bases, with 14 bases between. Germline CDR1 and CDR2: PRHDT and FYEKMQ (reference sequence). The CDR3 DNA is TGTGCCAGCAGCGAGGGACAAGGATTTGAAAAACTGTTTTTT. This gives the protein CASSEGQGFEKLFF.

The CDR3 sequence: CASSQQATGGRVEKLFF. In DNA form, the CDR3 reads TGCGCCAGCAGCCAGCAAGCAACAGGGGGCAGAGTCGAAAAACTGTTTTTT. V usage is TRBV4-1 and J usage is TRBJ1-4, with 9 bases matching TRBD1. The V and J ends lost 3 bases and 8 bases, in that order; junction bases with no gene match: 13. This CDR3 spans 17 amino acids. Germline V CDR1 and CDR2: MGHRA, YSYEKL.

V and J are TRBV11-2 and TRBJ2-1; 8 positions agree with TRBD1. Germline V CDR1 and CDR2: SGHAT, FQNNGV. The CDR3 sequence is 13 residues long. With 3 bases clipped from V and 9 bases from J, the junction kept 4 bases outside the gene matches. The CDR3 loop reads CASSLSGGLEQFF. CDR3 DNA sequence: TGTGCCAGCAGCTTGTCAGGGGGCCTTGAGCAGTTCTTC.

The chain combines TRBV5-1 with TRBJ2-7; D gene uncertain. Deletions cut 0 bases from V and 6 bases from J, with 4 bases between. Looked up from germline, CDR1 is SGHRS and CDR2 is YFSETQ. CDR3 size: 11 residues. CDR3: CASSLGGEQYF. Here the CDR3 DNA reads TGCGCCAGCAGCTTGGGAGGCGAGCAGTACTTC.

The rearrangement uses TRBV7-9 and TRBJ2-1; perhaps TRBD2 as D (5 bases). Trimming took 6 bases from V and 5 from J, leaving 23 bases between them. There are 17 residues in the CDR3. Germline CDR1 is SEHNR and CDR2 is FQNEAQ (reference sequence). This chain's CDR3 is CASRNRPTAPRDNEQFF. DNA for the CDR3: TGTGCCAGCAGAAACCGGCCCACGGCGCCGCGGGACAATGAGCAGTTCTTC.

J is TRBJ1-5 and V is TRBV7-9, with 10 bases fitting TRBD1. CDR1 is SEHNR, CDR2 FQNEAQ, per germline (reference sequence). After removal of 1 base from V and 3 bases from J, the junction contained 6 bases not matched to a gene. The CDR3 consists of 17 residues. The chain's CDR3 is CASSLEGTGVPNQPQHF. The DNA of the CDR3 is TGTGCCAGCAGCTTAGAAGGGACAGGGGTCCCCAATCAGCCCCAGCATTTT.

V gene TRBV18 combines with J gene TRBJ2-5; weak D call: TRBD1 (5 bases). This CDR3 spans 14 amino acids. Germline V gene sequence: CDR1 KGHSH, CDR2 LQKENI. V was clipped by 2 bases and J by 2 bases, with 9 bases between them. The CDR3 DNA sequence: TGTGCCAGCTCACCAGGTGACAGTCAAGAGACCCAGTACTTC. Translation gives CASSPGDSQETQYF.

This chain links TRBV15 with TRBJ1-6, with 9 bases aligning to TRBD1. The CDR3 spans 15 residues. J was trimmed by 9 bases and V by 0 bases; bases with no gene match: 3. The germline gives CDR1 LNHNV, CDR2 YYDKDF (reference sequence). DNA of the CDR3: TGTGCCACCAGCAGAGACACAGGGGGCGTTTCACCCCTCCACTTT. It specifies CATSRDTGGVSPLHF.

This chain's CDR3 is CAISDPGQGDNQPQHF. The CDR3 DNA reads as TGTGCCATCAGTGACCCGGGACAGGGGGACAATCAGCCCCAGCATTTT. The chain combines TRBV10-3 with TRBJ1-5; TRBD1 agrees at 11 bases. The CDR3 runs 16 residues. Germline CDR1 reads ENHRY; CDR2 reads SYGVKD. After removal of 3 bases from V and 3 bases from J, the junction contained 4 bases not matched to a gene.

The chain uses TRBV6-5 and TRBJ1-2, with 7 nucleotides matching TRBD1. The V gene's germline CDR1 is MNHEY and CDR2 SVGAGI. Trimming took 0 bases from V and 7 from J; bases not matched to a gene: 8. The CDR3 is 15 amino acids. CDR3 nucleotides: TGTGCCAGCAGTTACTCGAGCCGGGACAGCGGTGGCTACACCTTC. Protein sequence: CASSYSSRDSGGYTF.

Concerning this clone itself: Other DNA sequences in this sample translate to the same CDR3. The chain joins TRBV7-2 to TRBJ2-7; 11 positions agree with TRBD2. Germline loops: CDR1 SGHTA, CDR2 FQGNSA. V gave up 3 bases and J gave up 2 bases; unmatched junction bases: 0. The CDR3 is made up of 14 amino acids. This CDR3 is CASSFSGGAYEQYF. The CDR3 coding sequence is TGTGCCAGCAGCTTTAGCGGGGGGGCCTACGAGCAGTACTTC.

The chain joins TRBV4-3 to TRBJ2-3; TRBD2 might be the D (5 bases). The CDR3 contains 16 residues. Germline lookup yields CDR1 LGHNA and CDR2 YSLEER. The V end was cut by 0 bases, the J end by 4 bases, with 14 bases between. The DNA of the CDR3 is TGCGCCAGCAGCCAAGATTCGGAGGTTTTTTCAGATACGCAGTATTTT. Protein: CASSQDSEVFSDTQYF.

This clone has a handful of counts. The chain is built from TRBV6-1 and TRBJ2-3, with D unresolved. The V gene lost 5 bases and the J gene lost 9 bases, with 12 bases spanning the gap. Germline V gives CDR1 MNHNS, CDR2 SASEGT. The CDR3 extends over 12 amino acids. CDR3 DNA sequence: TGTGCCAGCAGTTTGGATAGCCCAACGCAGTATTTT. It encodes CASSLDSPTQYF.

This chain links TRBV6-1 with TRBJ1-1, with 8 bases lining up with TRBD1. V trimming: 6 bases; J trimming: 7 bases; junction bases outside the gene matches: 4. This CDR3 is 12 amino acids long. The germline CDR1 and CDR2 sequences are MNHNS and SASEGT. The CDR3 region is CASRSQGDEAFF. The CDR3 coding sequence is TGTGCCAGCAGATCACAGGGGGATGAAGCTTTCTTT.

The chain has TRBV18 and TRBJ1-2; D gene unclear. Germline V gene lookup returns CDR1 KGHSH and CDR2 LQKENI. V was trimmed by 6 bases and J by 4 bases, leaving 18 bases between them. The CDR3 totals 15 residues. In DNA form, the CDR3 reads TGTGCCAGCTCGGTCGAGTTGTCAGGCAGCTATGGCTACACCTTC. Encoded protein: CASSVELSGSYGYTF.

This chain connects TRBV7-3 to TRBJ2-1; tentative D call: TRBD1 (6 bases). Germline values: CDR1 SGHTA, CDR2 FQGTGA. The ends were cut back, 5 bases at V and 3 bases at J, with 14 bases in the middle. CDR3 length: 15 amino acids. The CDR3 DNA follows: TGTGCCAGCAGCCCAGACATAGGGGGCTACAATGAGCAGTTCTTC. Translated, it gives CASSPDIGGYNEQFF.

The chain carries TRBV5-8 and TRBJ1-5, with TRBD1 identical over 11 bases. The CDR3 runs to 15 residues. V shed 4 bases, J shed 7 bases, and the junction held 7 bases outside the gene matches. CDR1 SGHTS and CDR2 YDEGEE come from the germline V gene. The DNA for the CDR3 is TGTGCCAGCAGCCGGGGGACAGGGGGAGGACAGCCCCAGCATTTT. It specifies CASSRGTGGGQPQHF.

This rearrangement joins TRBV4-2 to TRBJ2-3; 8 bases agree with TRBD2. Germline V lookup: CDR1 LGHNA, CDR2 YNFKEQ. This CDR3 region has 18 residues. With 3 bases clipped from V and 1 base from J, the junction kept 12 bases outside the gene matches. The CDR3 loop is CASSHVVRGGGRTDTQYF. In DNA, the CDR3 is TGTGCCAGCAGCCATGTGGTCCGGGGCGGGGGGCGCACAGATACGCAGTATTTT.

The chain carries TRBV5-1 and TRBJ2-5; tentatively, D is TRBD1 (7 bases). Germline values: CDR1 SGHRS, CDR2 YFSETQ. There are 14 residues in the CDR3. Trimming took 1 base from V and 1 from J, leaving 8 bases between them. CDR3: CASSLQGGQETQYF. The CDR3 DNA follows: TGCGCCAGCAGCTTGCAGGGGGGCCAAGAGACCCAGTACTTC. The whole variable domain, filled in from reference TRBV5-1 and TRBJ2-5, reads KAGVTQTPRYLIKTRGQQVTLSCSPISGHRSVSWYQQTPGQGLQFLFEYFSETQRNKGNFPGRFSGRQFSNSRSEMNVSTLELGDSALYLCASSLQGGQETQYFGPGTRLLVL.

This chain links TRBV6-1 with TRBJ2-7; possibly TRBD1 for D (7 bases). Germline V gene sequence: CDR1 MNHNS, CDR2 SASEGT. V was pared by 7 bases and J by 7 bases, with 23 bases between. The CDR3 extends over 15 amino acids. The CDR3 loop is CASIRGTVHSGEQYF. The DNA of the CDR3 is TGTGCCAGCATTCGCGGGACAGTCCATTCGGGGGAGCAGTACTTC.